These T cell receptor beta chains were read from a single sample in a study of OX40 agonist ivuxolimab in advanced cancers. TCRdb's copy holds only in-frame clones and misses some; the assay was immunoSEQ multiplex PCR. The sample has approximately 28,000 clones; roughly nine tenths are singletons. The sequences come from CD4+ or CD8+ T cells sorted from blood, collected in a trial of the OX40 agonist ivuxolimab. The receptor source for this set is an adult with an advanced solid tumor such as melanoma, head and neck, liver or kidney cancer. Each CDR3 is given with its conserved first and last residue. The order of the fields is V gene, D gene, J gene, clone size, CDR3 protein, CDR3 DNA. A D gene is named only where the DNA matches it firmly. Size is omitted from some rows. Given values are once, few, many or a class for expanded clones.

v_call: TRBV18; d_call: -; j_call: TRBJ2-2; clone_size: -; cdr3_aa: CASSPPYGGGNTGELFF; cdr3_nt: TGTGCCAGCTCACCACCGTACGGAGGGGGGAACACCGGGGAGCTGTTTTTT
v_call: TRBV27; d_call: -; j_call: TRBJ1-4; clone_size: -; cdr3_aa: CASRQGRGNEKLFF; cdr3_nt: TGTGCCAGCCGCCAAGGGAGGGGTAATGAAAAACTGTTTTTT
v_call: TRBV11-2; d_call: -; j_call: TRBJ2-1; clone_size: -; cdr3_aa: CASSLWGLNEQFF; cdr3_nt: TGTGCCAGCAGCTTATGGGGTCTCAATGAGCAGTTCTTC
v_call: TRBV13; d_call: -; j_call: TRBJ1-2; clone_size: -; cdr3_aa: CASSRDGNYGYTF; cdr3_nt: TGTGCCAGCAGCCGGGACGGTAACTATGGCTACACCTTC
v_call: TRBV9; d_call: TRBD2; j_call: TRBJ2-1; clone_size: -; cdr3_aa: CASSVELAGGEYNEQFF; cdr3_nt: TGTGCCAGCAGCGTAGAACTAGCGGGAGGGGAGTACAATGAGCAGTTCTTC
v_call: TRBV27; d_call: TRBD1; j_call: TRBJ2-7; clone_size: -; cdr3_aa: CASSQGQGNGYEQYF; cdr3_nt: TGTGCCAGCAGTCAGGGACAGGGAAACGGCTACGAGCAGTACTTC
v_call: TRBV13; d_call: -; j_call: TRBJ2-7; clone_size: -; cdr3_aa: CASSPRAGYEQYF; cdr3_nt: TGTGCCAGCAGCCCCCGGGCTGGCTACGAGCAGTACTTC
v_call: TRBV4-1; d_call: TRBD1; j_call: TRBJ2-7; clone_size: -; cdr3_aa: CASSQSGGNLQYEQYF; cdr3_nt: TGCGCCAGCAGCCAATCAGGGGGCAATCTCCAGTACGAGCAGTACTTC
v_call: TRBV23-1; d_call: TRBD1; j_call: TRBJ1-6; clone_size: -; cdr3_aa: CASSHSTGTVANSPLHF; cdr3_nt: TGCGCCAGCAGTCACTCGACCGGGACAGTTGCGAATTCACCCCTCCACTTT
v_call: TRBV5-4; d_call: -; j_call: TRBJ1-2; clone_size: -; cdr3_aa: CASSLRASALGYTF; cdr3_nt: TGTGCCAGCAGCTTACGGGCCTCAGCCCTTGGCTACACCTTC
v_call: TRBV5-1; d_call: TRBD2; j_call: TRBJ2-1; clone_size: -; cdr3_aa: CASSLEARNFLAGATGFF; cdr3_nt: TGCGCCAGCAGCTTGGAAGCCAGAAATTTCCTAGCGGGGGCCACAGGGTTCTTC
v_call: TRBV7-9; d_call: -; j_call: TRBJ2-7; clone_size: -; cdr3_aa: CASSLPVPGEQYF; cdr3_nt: TGTGCCAGCAGCCTTCCGGTGCCCGGGGAGCAGTACTTC
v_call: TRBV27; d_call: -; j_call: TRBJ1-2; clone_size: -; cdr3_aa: CASSFGGAGYGYTF; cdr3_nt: TGTGCCAGCAGTTTCGGGGGGGCTGGCTATGGCTACACCTTC
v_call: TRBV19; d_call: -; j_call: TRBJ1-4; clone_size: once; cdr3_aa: CASRNRTINEKLFF; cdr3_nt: TGTGCCAGTAGAAACAGGACCATTAATGAAAAACTGTTTTTT
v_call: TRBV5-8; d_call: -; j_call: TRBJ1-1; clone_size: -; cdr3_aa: CASCADLNTEAFF; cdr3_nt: TGTGCCAGTTGCGCGGATTTAAACACTGAAGCTTTCTTT
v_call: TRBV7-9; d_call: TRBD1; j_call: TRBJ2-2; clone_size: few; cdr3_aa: CASSSLFIGTVNTGELFF; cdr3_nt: TGTGCCAGCAGCTCACTCTTCATTGGGACAGTGAACACCGGGGAGCTGTTTTTT
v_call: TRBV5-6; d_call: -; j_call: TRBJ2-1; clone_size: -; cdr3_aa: CASRLGLSTSEFF; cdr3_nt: TGTGCCAGCAGATTGGGGCTTTCGACCAGTGAGTTCTTC
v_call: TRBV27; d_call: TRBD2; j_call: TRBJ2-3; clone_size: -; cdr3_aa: CASSSGLAGGQTSTDTQYF; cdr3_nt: TGTGCCAGCAGCTCGGGACTAGCGGGGGGACAAACTAGCACAGATACGCAGTATTTT
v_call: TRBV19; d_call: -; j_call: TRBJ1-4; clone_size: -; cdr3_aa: CASTATATNEKLFF; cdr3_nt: TGTGCCAGTACCGCGACAGCAACTAATGAAAAACTGTTTTTT
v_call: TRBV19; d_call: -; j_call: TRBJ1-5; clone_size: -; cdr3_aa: CASSILSQPQHF; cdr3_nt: TGTGCCAGTAGTATCCTCAGTCAGCCCCAGCATTTT
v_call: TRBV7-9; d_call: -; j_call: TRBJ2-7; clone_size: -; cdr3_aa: CASSSGPIYEQYF; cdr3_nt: TGTGCCAGCAGCTCGGGACCTATCTACGAGCAGTACTTC
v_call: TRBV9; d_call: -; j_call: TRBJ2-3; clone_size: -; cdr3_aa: CASSSFSGFSRTDTQYF; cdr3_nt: TGTGCCAGCAGCTCATTTTCAGGGTTTAGTCGCACAGATACGCAGTATTTT
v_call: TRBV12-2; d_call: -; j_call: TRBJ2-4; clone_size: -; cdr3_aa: CASRLNSEGELAKNIQYF; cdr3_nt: TGTGCAAGTCGCTTAAATAGTGAGGGGGAGTTAGCCAAAAACATTCAGTACTTC
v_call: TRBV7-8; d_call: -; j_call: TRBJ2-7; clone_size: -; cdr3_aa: CASSFRDLTSEQYF; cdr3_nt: TGTGCCAGCAGCTTTAGGGACCTAACCAGCGAGCAGTACTTC
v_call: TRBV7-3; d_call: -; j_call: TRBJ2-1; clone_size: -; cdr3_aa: CASSLGFGTNTYNEQFF; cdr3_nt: TGTGCCAGCAGCTTAGGATTCGGGACAAACACCTACAATGAGCAGTTCTTC
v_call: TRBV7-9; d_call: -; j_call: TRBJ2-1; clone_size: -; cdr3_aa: CASSSGLNEQFF; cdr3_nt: TGTGCCAGCAGCTCAGGGCTGAATGAGCAGTTCTTC
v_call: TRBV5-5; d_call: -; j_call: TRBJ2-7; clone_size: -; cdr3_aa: CASSFSRAGSHEQYF; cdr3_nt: TGTGCCAGCAGCTTTTCTCGCGCAGGGAGCCACGAGCAGTACTTC
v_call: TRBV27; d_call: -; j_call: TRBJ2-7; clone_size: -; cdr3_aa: CASSSQNYEQYF; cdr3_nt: TGTGCCAGCAGTTCACAGAACTACGAGCAGTACTTC
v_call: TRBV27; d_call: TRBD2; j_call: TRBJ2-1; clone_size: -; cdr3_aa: CASSLYPGGSSYNEQFF; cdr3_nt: TGTGCCAGCAGTTTATACCCCGGGGGGAGCTCCTACAATGAGCAGTTCTTC
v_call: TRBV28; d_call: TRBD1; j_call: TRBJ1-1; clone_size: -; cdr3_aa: CASSLSGHYGTGGAGTEAFF; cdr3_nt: TGTGCCAGCAGTTTATCGGGACATTATGGGACAGGGGGCGCCGGGACTGAAGCTTTCTTT
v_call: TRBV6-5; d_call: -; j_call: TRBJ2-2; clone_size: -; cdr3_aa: CASSYSNTGELFF; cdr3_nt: TGTGCCAGCAGTTACTCCAACACCGGGGAGCTGTTTTTT
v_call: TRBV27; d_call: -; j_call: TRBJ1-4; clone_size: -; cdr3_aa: CASRGGTNEKLFF; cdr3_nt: TGTGCCAGCAGAGGGGGAACTAATGAAAAACTGTTTTTT
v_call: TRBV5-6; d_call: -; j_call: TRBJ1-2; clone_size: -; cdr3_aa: CASSPLEIPLYGYTF; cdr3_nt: TGTGCCAGCAGCCCTCTAGAGATCCCCCTCTATGGCTACACCTTC
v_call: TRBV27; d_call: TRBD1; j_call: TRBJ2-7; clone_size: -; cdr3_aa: CASSLLLGQGSNEQYF; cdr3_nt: TGTGCCAGCAGTTTACTTTTAGGACAGGGGTCAAATGAGCAGTACTTC
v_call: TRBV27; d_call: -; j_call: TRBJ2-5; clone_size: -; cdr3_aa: CASSLSWGIQETQYF; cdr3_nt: TGTGCCAGCAGTTTATCATGGGGAATACAAGAGACCCAGTACTTC
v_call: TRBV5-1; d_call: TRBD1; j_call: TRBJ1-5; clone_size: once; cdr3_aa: CASSLGLGQGMDQPQHF; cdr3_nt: TGCGCCAGCAGCTTGGGGTTGGGACAGGGGATGGATCAGCCCCAGCATTTT
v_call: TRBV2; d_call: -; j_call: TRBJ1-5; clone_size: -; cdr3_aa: CASSGDISNQPQHF; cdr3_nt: TGTGCCAGCTCAGGGGATATTAGCAATCAGCCCCAGCATTTT
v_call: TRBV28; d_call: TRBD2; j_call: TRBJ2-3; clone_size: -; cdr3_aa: CASSLRLAGVVDTQYF; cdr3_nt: TGTGCCAGCAGTCTAAGACTAGCGGGAGTCGTAGATACGCAGTATTTT
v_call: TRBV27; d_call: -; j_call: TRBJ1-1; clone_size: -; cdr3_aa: CASSCRGPRNTEAFF; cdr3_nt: TGTGCCAGCAGTTGCCGGGGGCCGAGGAACACTGAAGCTTTCTTT
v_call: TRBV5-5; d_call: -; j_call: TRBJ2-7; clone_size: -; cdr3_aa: CASSLTRSSEQYF; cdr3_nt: TGTGCCAGCAGCTTGACGCGGTCTTCCGAGCAGTACTTC
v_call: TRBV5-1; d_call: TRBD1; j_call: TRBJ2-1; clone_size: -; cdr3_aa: CASSRNRDRQFF; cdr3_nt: TGCGCCAGCAGCAGAAACCGGGACAGGCAGTTCTTC
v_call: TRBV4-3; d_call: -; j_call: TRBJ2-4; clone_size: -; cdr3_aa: CASSPVGGAKNIQYF; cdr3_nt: TGCGCCAGCAGCCCAGTCGGAGGAGCCAAAAACATTCAGTACTTC
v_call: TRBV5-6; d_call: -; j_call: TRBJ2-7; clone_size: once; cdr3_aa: CASSLDQGYEQYF; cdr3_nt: TGTGCCAGCAGCTTGGACCAGGGTTACGAGCAGTACTTC
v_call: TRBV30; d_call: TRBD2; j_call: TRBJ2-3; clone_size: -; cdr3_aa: CAWSTLAGRYTQYF; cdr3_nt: TGTGCCTGGAGTACACTAGCGGGACGTTATACGCAGTATTTT
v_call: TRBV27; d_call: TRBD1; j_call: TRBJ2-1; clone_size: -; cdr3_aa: CASTGGPGQGYNEQFF; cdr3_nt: TGTGCCAGCACAGGCGGGCCGGGACAGGGTTACAATGAGCAGTTCTTC
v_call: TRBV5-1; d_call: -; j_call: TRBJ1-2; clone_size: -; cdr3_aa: CASSLAPGVDGYTF; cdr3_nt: TGCGCCAGCAGCTTGGCGCCGGGGGTTGATGGCTACACCTTC
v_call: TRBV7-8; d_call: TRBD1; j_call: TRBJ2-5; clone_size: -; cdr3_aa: CASSIPTGGKETQYF; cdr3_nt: TGTGCCAGCAGCATCCCGACAGGGGGTAAAGAGACCCAGTACTTC
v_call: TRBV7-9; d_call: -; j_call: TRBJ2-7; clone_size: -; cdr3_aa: CASSLETGGPYEQYF; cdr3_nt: TGTGCCAGCAGCTTAGAGACTGGAGGCCCCTACGAGCAGTACTTC
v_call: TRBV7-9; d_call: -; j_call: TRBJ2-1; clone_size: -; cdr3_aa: CASRDPSYNEQFF; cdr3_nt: TGTGCCAGCAGGGACCCCTCCTACAATGAGCAGTTCTTC
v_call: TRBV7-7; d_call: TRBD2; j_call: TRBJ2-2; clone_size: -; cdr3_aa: CASSPLAGAGTGELFF; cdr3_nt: TGTGCCAGCAGTCCTCTAGCGGGAGCCGGCACCGGGGAGCTGTTTTTT
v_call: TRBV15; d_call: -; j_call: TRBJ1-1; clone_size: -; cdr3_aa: CATSRGGDTEAFF; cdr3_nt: TGTGCCACCAGCAGAGGAGGGGACACTGAAGCTTTCTTT
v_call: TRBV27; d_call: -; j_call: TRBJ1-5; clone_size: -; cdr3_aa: CASSLWLGNQPQHF; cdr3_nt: TGTGCCAGCAGTTTATGGCTCGGCAATCAGCCCCAGCATTTT
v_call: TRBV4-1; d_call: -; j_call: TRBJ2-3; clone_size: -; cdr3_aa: CASTPSSNTDTQYF; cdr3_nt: TGCGCCAGCACCCCTAGCTCAAACACAGATACGCAGTATTTT
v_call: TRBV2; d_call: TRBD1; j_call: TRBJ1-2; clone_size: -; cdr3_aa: CASTGGAGGDYGYTF; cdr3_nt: TGTGCCAGCACAGGTGGGGCAGGGGGGGACTATGGCTACACCTTC
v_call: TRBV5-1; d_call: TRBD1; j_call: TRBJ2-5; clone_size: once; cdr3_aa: CASSLKDRAYQETQYF; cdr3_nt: TGCGCCAGCAGCTTGAAGGACAGGGCCTACCAAGAGACCCAGTACTTC
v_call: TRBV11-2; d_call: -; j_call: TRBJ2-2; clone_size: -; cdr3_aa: CASSLDQAFGELFF; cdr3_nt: TGTGCCAGCAGCTTAGATCAGGCCTTCGGGGAGCTGTTTTTT
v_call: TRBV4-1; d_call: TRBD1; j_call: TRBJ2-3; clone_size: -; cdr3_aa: CASSLIYPGQGGGDTQYF; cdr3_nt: TGCGCCAGCAGCCTCATATATCCGGGACAGGGAGGGGGAGATACGCAGTATTTT